This T cell receptor (beta chain) derives from a study of CD8 T cells in Susac syndrome. Overall study results and limits: As the study acknowledged, the number of individuals who were part of its TCR sequencing and HLA analysis was relatively small. None of the CD4+ T cell repertoires in Susac syndrome showed clonal expansion.

This CDR3 has 15 residues. After removal of 2 bases from V and 2 bases from J, the junction contained 6 bases not matched to a gene. The germline CDR1 and CDR2 sequences are SGHRS and YFSETQ. On this clonotype: The antigen is not known.

An input of about 0.45 to 1 ug of RNA was subjected to reverse transcription using random hexamers. Via MiXCR, TCRdb re-called the immunoSEQ multiplex PCR reads, giving one row per CDR3 protein. This sample has some 96,000 distinct CDR3 sequences, with about 94% found just once. The rearrangement joins TRBV5-1 to TRBJ1-1, with TRBD1 matching over 7 bases. The clonotype comes from a human donor with Susac syndrome. Specimen: CD4+ T cells from PBMCs. CDR3 DNA sequence: TGCGCCAGCAGCTTAACTGGACAGGCAAACACTGAAGCTTTCTTT. It is translated as CASSLTGQANTEAFF.